This T cell receptor (beta chain) originates from a study of blood T cell repertoires in COVID-19 (TCRdb year 2020). The study in broad terms: Samples covering the acute and convalescent phases of COVID-19 were provided by collaborators in the United States, Italy and Spain. The prospective study material was composed of cDNA or gDNA derived from T cells, B-cell-depleted T cells, or PBMCs. The dataset comprised deeply sampled blood TCRbeta repertoires from subjects exposed to, actively infected with, or recovered from COVID-19. The repertoires were made available in a free public database intended to serve as a resource for research on the immune response to SARS-CoV-2. The samples were drawn from the first 160 participants of the ongoing ImmuneRACE study and from over a thousand subjects provided by 6 global collaborators. The sample metadata nearly always contained a de-identified subject ID, COVID-19 status, age in years and sex. Where HLA class I and class II types were available, the types were taken from metadata supplied by the sample provider, not from assay-based typing. Study-level results and caveats: How much clinical and demographic metadata was included differed by source and by participant, and the metadata was provided uncurated.

Each collaborating institution followed its own protocols to collect whole blood in K2EDTA tubes. For TCRbeta analysis, collaborators shipped samples in one of three forms: frozen whole blood, isolated PBMCs, or DNA extracted from either of those sample types. TCRbeta CDR3 regions were amplified from genomic DNA by means of the immunoSEQ Assay, a bias-controlled multiplex PCR. The authors' analysis ran thus. Within the assay, amplification of reference gene primers was used to estimate how many nucleated cells each sample contained. To quantify the absolute abundance of each unique TCRbeta CDR3 rearrangement, sequence reads were collapsed and filtered. For each sample, productive Simpson clonality was calculated as the square root of Simpson's diversity index across productive rearrangements. Imported from immuneACCESS, the table was reduced by TCRdb to in-frame sequences with V and J called. These copies leave out some clones; in studies compared against another copy, an unresolved V gene accounts for under half, and the cause of the remainder is not known. The V and J calls and clone size are taken from that table; D and trimming were inferred from the DNA. Within this sample are some 70,000 clones, with approximately 90% of them counted one time only. Together, the top ten hold 6.5% to 7.5% of the sample.

Deletion took 3 bases off V and 3 bases off J, with a span of 13 bases between the germline ends. In the germline V gene (reference sequence), CDR1 corresponds to MNHEY and CDR2 to SMNVEV. Taken from cysteine to phenylalanine, the CDR3 has 15 residues. The CDR3 DNA has 45 bases and is translated from base 1. Worth noting for this clone: Its antigen remains unidentified. Qualities for individual bases were not recorded, and no much larger clone is one base off.

The receptor's source is a woman of 80 years or more with active COVID-19. The sample consisted of peripheral blood. Rearrangement joined TRBV27 to TRBJ2-3; a tentative D match to TRBD2 spans 5 bases. CDR3 reads: CASSFRAVTTDTQYF. The DNA sequence is as follows: TGTGCCAGCAGTTTTAGAGCGGTTACAACAGATACGCAGTATTTT.